The sequence of this T cell receptor (beta chain) was determined in a study of lymphopenia after photon versus proton radiotherapy. General study findings and limits: Authors raise, but do not show, better survival with proton therapy. Under photons, naive T cells and diversity fell while effector/memory populations rose. Oligoclonal CD8+ Temra expansion after nadir drove photon patients' diversity drop.

As to this clone: Antigen unknown.

TCRdb's table, derived via immunoSEQ multiplex PCR, lists solely in-frame clones and lacks some. The sample consists of about 64,000 clones, about nine tenths of them appearing once. CDR1 and CDR2 from the germline V gene are SGHVS and FQNEAQ. This CDR3 is built from 15 residues. Between the trimmed V and J ends, which lost 2 bases and 0 bases, there was a span of 10 bases. The specimen was peripheral blood, collected from a patient treated with proton-based radiotherapy. V gene TRBV7-8 combines with J gene TRBJ1-2; D is undetermined. This clonotype was obtained from a man older than 75 with esophageal cancer. The CDR3 region is CASSLSTAANYGYTF. CDR3 coding DNA: TGTGCCAGCAGCTTAAGTACTGCAGCTAACTATGGCTACACCTTC.